The 28 T cell receptor beta chains listed next were all sequenced from one sample in a study of shared clonotypes between healthy human individuals. Repertoires were generated with immunoSEQ multiplex PCR, while TCRdb's copy carries only in-frame clones and drops some. The sample records 2 million to 2.5 million clones, roughly 90% being singletons. Material for sequencing was naive CD4+ T cells from PBMCs. Subset specified: CD45RA+ positively selected. These receptors came from a man younger than 30 in good health. Some clones in this sample may be carry-over from other donors' samples.

In the case of this clone: Other DNA variants within this sample encode the same CDR3. The J gene is TRBJ1-1, the V gene TRBV6-6; possibly TRBD1 for D (5 bases). The CDR3 is made up of 13 amino acids. Germline CDR1 is MNHNY and CDR2 is SVGAGI (reference sequence). V shed 6 bases and J shed 4 bases, with 12 bases lying between them. The CDR3 sequence: CASSRQGVTEAFF. The CDR3 DNA follows: TGTGCCAGCAGCCGCCAGGGTGTCACTGAAGCTTTCTTT.

V and J are TRBV28 and TRBJ2-7; D is unresolved. The CDR3 is 10 amino acids. Germline V gene lookup returns CDR1 MDHEN and CDR2 SYDVKM. V was trimmed by 5 bases and J by 6 bases, leaving 5 bases between them. For the CDR3, the DNA is TGTGCCAGCAGTCAGGTCGAGCAGTACTTC. It codes for CASSQVEQYF.

This chain joins TRBV10-2 and TRBJ2-1, with 10 bases that match TRBD2. The germline gives CDR1 WSHSY, CDR2 SAAADI. The CDR3 length is 17 residues. V shed 0 bases, J shed 6 bases, and the junction held 8 bases outside the gene matches. This chain's CDR3 is CASSESLGAGGGNEQFF. The CDR3 bases are TGCGCCAGCAGTGAGTCATTAGGAGCGGGAGGGGGCAATGAGCAGTTCTTC.

The chain combines TRBV15 with TRBJ1-4, with D perhaps TRBD1 (6 bases). Trimming removed 5 bases at V and 0 bases at J, with 13 bases between. The CDR3 has 16 amino acids. Germline V gene sequence: CDR1 LNHNV, CDR2 YYDKDF (reference sequence). Here the CDR3 reads CATSGRRQATNEKLFF. The CDR3 nucleotides are TGTGCCACCAGCGGAAGAAGACAGGCAACTAATGAAAAACTGTTTTTT.

V gene TRBV7-2 combines with J gene TRBJ2-1, with 8 positions matching TRBD2. V lost 5 bases to trimming and J lost 13 bases; unmatched junction nucleotides: 10. CDR1 and CDR2 from the germline V gene are SGHTA and FQGNSA. The CDR3 has 13 residues. The CDR3 loop is CASSPQGAGVQFF. DNA for the CDR3: TGTGCCAGCAGCCCACAGGGAGCGGGAGTTCAGTTCTTC.

V usage is TRBV11-2 and J usage is TRBJ2-6; no firm D call. Trimming took off 5 bases at V and 4 bases at J, with 21 bases between the two ends. Germline assignment: CDR1 SGHAT and CDR2 FQNNGV. The CDR3 has 18 residues. CDR3 bases: TGTGCCAGCAGCCAGGAAACACCCTTTAGTCTCGGGGCCAACGTCCTGACTTTC. This encodes CASSQETPFSLGANVLTF.

The V gene is TRBV28, the J gene TRBJ1-2; possible D gene TRBD1, 6 bases. Trimming took 8 bases from V and 4 from J, leaving 14 bases between them. The V gene's germline CDR1 is MDHEN and CDR2 SYDVKM. The CDR3 extends over 13 amino acids. The chain's CDR3 is CASGGPTSYGYTF. The CDR3 DNA is TGTGCCAGCGGGGGCCCCACCAGCTATGGCTACACCTTC.

This clone is a singleton in its sample. V is TRBV27 and J is TRBJ2-6; D uncertain. In germline, CDR1 is MNHEY, CDR2 SMNVEV (reference sequence). The CDR3 is 15 residues long. Trimming pared 8 bases from V and 1 base from J, leaving 12 bases between. DNA of the CDR3: TGTGCCAGCGCCCCGGTGGTTTCTGGGGCCAACGTCCTGACTTTC. Amino acids: CASAPVVSGANVLTF.

A few counts support this clone. V and J are TRBV30 and TRBJ1-1; D perhaps matches TRBD1 (5 bases). This CDR3 is built from 15 residues. In germline, CDR1 is GTSNPN, CDR2 SVGIG (reference sequence). The V end was cut by 3 bases, the J end by 4 bases, with 18 bases between. This chain's CDR3 is CAWSPRGSRATEAFF. The DNA of the CDR3 is TGTGCCTGGAGCCCAAGGGGATCCCGGGCCACTGAAGCTTTCTTT.

Worth noting for this clone: The sample carries other DNA sequences with the same CDR3. The chain couples TRBV28 to TRBJ1-2; D gene uncertain. The ends were cut back, 1 base at V and 8 bases at J, with 8 bases in the middle. The CDR3 is made up of 12 amino acids. CDR1 and CDR2 (germline): MDHEN, SYDVKM. The CDR3 spells CASSLSRYGYTF. The CDR3 bases are TGTGCCAGCAGTTTATCGCGCTACGGCTACACCTTC.

The chain is built from TRBV7-2 and TRBJ2-1; 12 bases match TRBD2. V was pared by 2 bases and J by 6 bases, with 8 bases of the junction left unmatched. The CDR3 is 17 residues long. Germline lookup yields CDR1 SGHTA and CDR2 FQGNSA. In nucleotides, the CDR3 is TGTGCCAGCAGCTTATTTGGGCCTAGCGGGGGGGGCAATGAGCAGTTCTTC. This encodes CASSLFGPSGGGNEQFF.

Details on this clone: The sample carries other DNA sequences with the same CDR3. This chain connects TRBV20-1 to TRBJ2-1, with TRBD2 matching 8 bases. V was clipped by 6 bases and J by 6 bases; unmatched bases: 1. This CDR3 has 11 amino acids. Germline CDR1 and CDR2: DFQATT and SNEGSKA (reference sequence). For the CDR3, the DNA is TGCAGTGCCGGACTAGCCAATGAGCAGTTCTTC. This sequence encodes CSAGLANEQFF.

The chain uses TRBV11-2 and TRBJ2-1; D is perhaps TRBD1 (6 bases). CDR1 and CDR2 (germline): SGHAT, FQNNGV. V dropped 7 bases and J dropped 6 bases, with 19 bases sitting between them. The CDR3 runs to 15 residues. The CDR3 DNA reads TGTGCCAGCACCACAACAGGGAATAACCGCAATGAGCAGTTCTTC. This translates into CASTTTGNNRNEQFF. The full variable domain, rest sourced from reference TRBV11-2 and TRBJ2-1, is EAGVAQSPRYKIIEKRQSVAFWCNPISGHATLYWYQQILGQGPKLLIQFQNNGVVDDSQLPKDRFSAERLKGVDSTLKIQPAKLEDSAVYLCASTTTGNNRNEQFFGPGTRLTVL.

The V call is TRBV4-2, the J call TRBJ2-4; weak D call: TRBD2 (5 bases). Looked up from germline, CDR1 is LGHNA and CDR2 is YNFKEQ. With 0 bases removed from V and 2 bases from J, the gap between germline ends came to 11 bases. There are 16 residues in the CDR3. The CDR3: CASSQEGGPPKNIQYF. The CDR3 DNA sequence: TGTGCCAGCAGCCAAGAGGGCGGGCCACCCAAAAACATTCAGTACTTC.

The V call is TRBV5-1, the J call TRBJ1-4; TRBD1 matches 8 bases. After removal of 4 bases from V and 7 bases from J, the junction contained 9 bases not matched to a gene. The CDR3 is 15 amino acids. Germline V gives CDR1 SGHRS, CDR2 YFSETQ. DNA for the CDR3: TGCGCCAGCAGCCCCGGTGGACAGGGAGGTGAAAAACTGTTTTTT. Encoded protein: CASSPGGQGGEKLFF.

The chain carries TRBV5-8 and TRBJ2-2, with D possibly TRBD2 on 5 matching bases. Trimming pared 0 bases from V and 0 bases from J, leaving 9 bases between. CDR1 and CDR2 (germline): SGHTS, YDEGEE. There are 16 residues in the CDR3. CDR3 bases: TGTGCCAGCAGCTTGGGGGTTAGCGCGAACACCGGGGAGCTGTTTTTT. Translating gives CASSLGVSANTGELFF.

This clone was observed once. V usage is TRBV4-2 and J usage is TRBJ2-3; 12 bases align to TRBD2. V shed 4 bases and J 3 bases; nucleotides not matched to a gene: 2. The CDR3 loop spans 15 amino acids. The germline V gene has CDR1 LGHNA and CDR2 YNFKEQ. The CDR3 reads CASSPTSGRTDTQYF. CDR3 coding DNA: TGTGCCAGCAGCCCGACTAGCGGGAGAACAGATACGCAGTATTTT.

This clone was seen just once. The rearrangement links TRBV6-5 to TRBJ1-1; 9 bases map to TRBD1. V trimming: 0 bases; J trimming: 7 bases; junction bases outside the gene matches: 6. CDR1 and CDR2 (germline): MNHEY, SVGAGI. CDR3 length equals 15 residues. CDR3 protein: CASSYSGQGGYEAFF. The CDR3 nucleotides are TGTGCCAGCAGTTACTCGGGACAGGGAGGCTATGAAGCTTTCTTT.

The chain uses TRBV9 and TRBJ1-5, with TRBD1 matching 8 bases. CDR3 length equals 15 residues. Germline CDR1 is SGDLS and CDR2 is YYNGEE. The trim removed 0 bases at V and 5 bases at J, leaving 4 bases unmatched. CDR3 sequence reads: CASSVGQGADQPQHF. In DNA form, the CDR3 reads TGTGCCAGCAGCGTAGGTCAGGGGGCAGATCAGCCCCAGCATTTT.

In the case of this clone: Other DNA sequences in the sample encode the same CDR3. The chain links TRBV5-4 to TRBJ2-1, with 11 bases matching TRBD2. This CDR3 has 15 residues. CDR1 is SGHNT, CDR2 YYREEE, per germline (reference sequence). J was trimmed by 9 bases and V by 4 bases; bases with no gene match: 9. The DNA for the CDR3 is TGTGCCAGCAGCCCTGGACTAGCGGGTGCGGGTGAGCAGTTCTTC. Translation gives CASSPGLAGAGEQFF.

This chain links TRBV29-1 with TRBJ2-7; D uncertain. V shed 5 bases and J shed 1 base, with 12 bases lying between them. Germline CDR1 and CDR2: SQVTM and ANQGSEA. The CDR3 spans 13 residues. CDR3 protein: CSVSTPTSYEQYF. For the CDR3, the DNA is TGCAGCGTTTCTACCCCTACATCCTACGAGCAGTACTTC.

The rearrangement uses TRBV4-2 and TRBJ2-3; a possible D gene is TRBD1 (5 bases). Germline lookup yields CDR1 LGHNA and CDR2 YNFKEQ. The CDR3 is made up of 18 amino acids. The V end lost 1 base, the J end lost 2 bases, and 19 bases lay between the germline ends. DNA for the CDR3: TGTGCCAGCAGCCAAGCCCAATATTCGAAGGGGCACACAGATACGCAGTATTTT. Protein sequence: CASSQAQYSKGHTDTQYF.

The chain carries TRBV6-6 and TRBJ2-7, with TRBD2 identical over 8 bases. CDR1 is MNHNY, CDR2 SVGAGI, per germline (reference sequence). The V segment lost 0 bases and the J segment 2 bases; nucleotides outside the gene matches: 6. The CDR3 contains 16 residues. CDR3 loop: CASSYSPSGSTYEQYF. CDR3 sequence (DNA): TGTGCCAGCAGTTACTCGCCTAGCGGGTCGACCTACGAGCAGTACTTC.

The chain recombines TRBV6-6 with TRBJ1-1; perhaps TRBD1 as D (5 bases). Trimming removed 2 bases at V and 6 bases at J, with 10 bases between. CDR3 length equals 13 residues. Germline values: CDR1 MNHNY, CDR2 SVGAGI (reference sequence). The CDR3 region is CASSYPDISEAFF. The DNA of the CDR3 is TGTGCCAGCAGTTACCCGGACATCTCTGAAGCTTTCTTT.

Comments on this clone: Within the sample, other DNA sequences also encode this same CDR3. The rearrangement joins TRBV7-9 to TRBJ1-6; D remains ambiguous. The length of the CDR3 is 13 residues. CDR1 and CDR2 from the germline V gene are SEHNR and FQNEAQ (reference sequence). Trimming cost V 0 bases and J 13 bases, with 10 bases left between them. CDR3 sequence: CASSLANPGPLHF. The CDR3 nucleotides read TGTGCCAGCAGCTTAGCGAATCCCGGGCCCCTCCACTTT.

In this sample, this clone turned up once. A much larger clone lies a single base off, so this may be a read error. Other DNA variants within this sample encode the same CDR3. The J gene is TRBJ2-3, the V gene TRBV5-1; D unresolved. This CDR3 has 12 residues. The V and J ends lost 2 bases and 1 base respectively, with 2 bases between them. Germline lookup yields CDR1 SGHRS and CDR2 YFSETQ. Written as DNA, the CDR3 is TGCGCCAGCAGCTTTGGCACAGATACGCAGTATTTT. Protein: CASSFGTDTQYF.

This clone was recorded only once. CDR3 amino acids: CASSLLQGIGEQYF. Here the CDR3 DNA reads TGTGCCAGCAGCTTACTCCAGGGGATAGGCGAGCAGTACTTC. This rearrangement joins TRBV13 to TRBJ2-7; D possibly corresponds to TRBD1 (6 bases). This CDR3 has 14 residues. The V end was cut by 2 bases, the J end by 6 bases, with 14 bases between. Germline assignment: CDR1 PRHDT and CDR2 FYEKMQ (reference sequence).

The chain employs TRBV7-8 and TRBJ1-3; TRBD1 aligns across 7 bases. Germline CDR1 is SGHVS and CDR2 is FQNEAQ. This CDR3 comprises 14 residues. V lost 2 bases to trimming and J lost 8 bases; unmatched junction nucleotides: 6. This chain's CDR3 is CASSLRQGGDTIYF. The CDR3, as DNA: TGTGCCAGCAGCTTAAGACAGGGAGGAGACACCATATATTTT.